The clone carrying this TCR beta chain was seen more than once but under ten times. The target antigen is unknown. Staining for CD45RO/CCR7/CD25/CD127/CD95/CD27 allowed sorting of CD4+ naive, central memory, regulatory and stem cell-like memory cells. This specimen belongs to a study of beta chain features in type 1 diabetes. What was sequenced were expressed TCRB transcripts, since all of the isolated RNA had been reverse transcribed. Sequencing used immunoSEQ multiplex PCR; TCRdb keeps in-frame clones, though not all of them. Among around 250,000 clones listed, about 13% were seen once. Study observations and caveats: TCRB CDR3s from Type 1 diabetes patients were moderately but significantly shorter in all four CD4+ subsets. Patients with type 1 diabetes carried fewer insertions and had more deletions at their VDJ junctions.

With V trimmed by 11 bases and J by 5 bases, 9 bases remained unmatched. From germline, CDR1 is ENHRY and CDR2 SYGVKD. The CDR3 loop spans 16 amino acids. The specimen was naive CD4+ T cells from blood. This clonotype was obtained from a young man with type 1 diabetes. This chain uses TRBV10-3 with TRBJ2-2, with 15 bases aligning to TRBD2. CDR3 sequence reads: CASQGLAGGRTGELFF. CDR3 DNA sequence: TGTGCCTCCCAGGGACTAGCGGGAGGAAGAACCGGGGAGCTGTTTTTT.